This TCR beta chain was sequenced for a study of T cells after yellow fever vaccination. Study results and caveats: Though it reached lower strength, the secondary response hit its peak faster, day 5 versus 15. Booster sampling recovered most clones from primary vaccination (96% CD4, 80% to 90% CD8). Sorted memory subsets showed almost no vaccine-responding clonotypes on day 0.

One entry per CDR3 protein, called by TCRdb with MiXCR from the 5' RACE reads. This table holds around 29,000 distinct CDR3 sequences, approximately 6.5% found once. This clonotype was seen at least ten times. The V end lost 6 bases, the J end lost 5 bases, and 10 bases lay between the germline ends. Germline loops: CDR1 MNHEY, CDR2 SVGEGT. This CDR3 has 12 residues. The chain links TRBV6-2 or TRBV6-3 to TRBJ2-5; D is unclear. This TCR was sampled from a man in his thirties or forties who received the YFV17D yellow fever vaccine. Specimen: PBMCs, either bulk or a sorted T-cell subset (CD4+, CD8+, memory, or dextramer-sorted; not recorded which), collected on the day of the yellow fever booster vaccination. The CDR3 DNA is TGTGCCAGCAGCCCGGCCGATGAGACCCAGTACTTC. Translation gives CASSPADETQYF.